The rows below give T cell receptor beta chains drawn from one sample of a study of shared clonotypes between healthy human individuals. Only in-frame clones appear in the TCRdb table, and some are missing; sequencing was by immunoSEQ multiplex PCR. The sample contains roughly 2.4 million clones, more than 90% of which appear only once. Source material: naive CD4+ T cells sorted from blood. The receptors here all came from a man aged 18 to 29 in good health. CDR3s include the opening cysteine and the closing phenylalanine or tryptophan. The D gene is left open where the match is weak. Size values are once, few and many counts, or a class for expanded clones, and some rows have none.

clone_size: NA
d_call: TRBD1
j_call: TRBJ2-3
v_call: TRBV5-4
cdr3_aa: CASSLNRGQGGTDTQYF
cdr3_nt: TGTGCCAGCAGCCTCAACCGGGGACAGGGGGGCACAGATACGCAGTATTTT

clone_size: NA
d_call: NA
j_call: TRBJ2-7
v_call: TRBV13
cdr3_aa: CASSSPPGSEQYF
cdr3_nt: TGTGCCAGCAGCTCCCCCCCGGGGAGTGAGCAGTACTTC

clone_size: NA
d_call: NA
j_call: TRBJ2-1
v_call: TRBV13
cdr3_aa: CASSFLHAGPPNEQFF
cdr3_nt: TGTGCCAGCAGCTTTTTGCATGCGGGACCGCCAAATGAGCAGTTCTTC

clone_size: NA
d_call: NA
j_call: TRBJ2-7
v_call: TRBV6-1
cdr3_aa: CATTGYFYEQYF
cdr3_nt: TGTGCCACCACGGGCTACTTCTACGAGCAGTACTTC

clone_size: NA
d_call: NA
j_call: TRBJ2-7
v_call: TRBV5-1
cdr3_aa: CASSLEPYSYEQYF
cdr3_nt: TGCGCCAGCAGCTTGGAACCTTACTCCTACGAGCAGTACTTC

clone_size: NA
d_call: TRBD1
j_call: TRBJ1-2
v_call: TRBV28
cdr3_aa: CASSPDIQGSSGYTF
cdr3_nt: TGTGCCAGCAGCCCCGATATACAGGGGTCTTCTGGCTACACCTTC

clone_size: NA
d_call: NA
j_call: TRBJ2-1
v_call: TRBV5-6
cdr3_aa: CASSWGTGKPYNEQFF
cdr3_nt: TGTGCCAGCAGCTGGGGGACGGGGAAACCCTACAATGAGCAGTTCTTC

clone_size: NA
d_call: NA
j_call: TRBJ2-6
v_call: TRBV5-1
cdr3_aa: CASSLVAGANVLTF
cdr3_nt: TGCGCCAGCAGCTTGGTGGCTGGGGCCAACGTCCTGACTTTC

clone_size: few
d_call: NA
j_call: TRBJ1-5
v_call: TRBV27
cdr3_aa: CASSPTGGQPQHF
cdr3_nt: TGTGCCAGCAGCCCTACTGGGGGTCAGCCCCAGCATTTT

clone_size: NA
d_call: NA
j_call: TRBJ1-6
v_call: TRBV6-6
cdr3_aa: CASGEGGYNSPLHF
cdr3_nt: TGTGCCAGCGGCGAGGGCGGGTATAATTCACCCCTCCACTTT

clone_size: once
d_call: NA
j_call: TRBJ1-1
v_call: TRBV2
cdr3_aa: CANAGRAMNTEAFF
cdr3_nt: TGTGCCAACGCGGGGCGGGCTATGAACACTGAAGCTTTCTTT

clone_size: NA
d_call: NA
j_call: TRBJ1-2
v_call: TRBV5-1
cdr3_aa: CASSLGGQNYGYTF
cdr3_nt: TGCGCCAGCAGCTTGGGAGGACAGAACTATGGCTACACCTTC

clone_size: NA
d_call: NA
j_call: TRBJ2-7
v_call: TRBV12-2
cdr3_aa: CASRLPDRDNYEQYF
cdr3_nt: TGTGCAAGTCGCTTACCGGACAGGGATAACTACGAGCAGTACTTC

clone_size: NA
d_call: TRBD2
j_call: TRBJ2-1
v_call: TRBV5-4
cdr3_aa: CASSYRAGDNEQFF
cdr3_nt: TGTGCCAGCAGTTATCGAGCGGGGGACAATGAGCAGTTCTTC

clone_size: NA
d_call: NA
j_call: TRBJ1-5
v_call: TRBV6-5
cdr3_aa: CASSYSRSVPNQPQHF
cdr3_nt: TGTGCCAGCAGTTACTCGAGGTCGGTCCCAAACCAGCCCCAGCATTTT

clone_size: once
d_call: NA
j_call: TRBJ2-3
v_call: TRBV5-1
cdr3_aa: CASSLGEDTQYF
cdr3_nt: TGCGCCAGCAGCTTAGGGGAAGATACGCAGTATTTT

clone_size: NA
d_call: NA
j_call: TRBJ1-4
v_call: TRBV29-1
cdr3_aa: CSVRGQREKLFF
cdr3_nt: TGCAGCGTTCGTGGGCAGAGGGAAAAACTGTTTTTT

clone_size: NA
d_call: TRBD1
j_call: TRBJ1-6
v_call: TRBV27
cdr3_aa: CASSLTGPNSPLHF
cdr3_nt: TGTGCCAGCAGTCTGACAGGGCCTAATTCACCCCTCCACTTT

clone_size: NA
d_call: NA
j_call: TRBJ2-3
v_call: TRBV7-2
cdr3_aa: CASSLEGITSTDTQYF
cdr3_nt: TGTGCCAGCAGCTTAGAAGGCATCACTAGCACAGATACGCAGTATTTT

clone_size: NA
d_call: NA
j_call: TRBJ2-3
v_call: TRBV4-1
cdr3_aa: CASSQDLGSLRGTDTQYF
cdr3_nt: TGCGCCAGCAGCCAAGATCTAGGCAGTTTGAGGGGCACAGATACGCAGTATTTT

clone_size: NA
d_call: NA
j_call: TRBJ2-4
v_call: TRBV5-4
cdr3_aa: CASSVEGAKNIQYF
cdr3_nt: TGTGCCAGCAGCGTCGAAGGGGCCAAAAACATTCAGTACTTC

clone_size: once
d_call: NA
j_call: TRBJ1-5
v_call: TRBV7-2
cdr3_aa: CASSLGQSNQPQHF
cdr3_nt: TGTGCCAGCAGCTTGGGGCAAAGCAATCAGCCCCAGCATTTT

clone_size: NA
d_call: NA
j_call: TRBJ2-1
v_call: TRBV4-1
cdr3_aa: CASSQAGASYNEQFF
cdr3_nt: TGCGCCAGCAGCCAAGCGGGGGCCTCCTACAATGAGCAGTTCTTC

clone_size: NA
d_call: TRBD1
j_call: TRBJ1-2
v_call: TRBV6-5
cdr3_aa: CASSSLTGYNYGYTF
cdr3_nt: TGTGCCAGCAGTTCCCTGACAGGGTACAACTATGGCTACACCTTC

clone_size: NA
d_call: NA
j_call: TRBJ2-3
v_call: TRBV7-2
cdr3_aa: CASSLMAESDTQYF
cdr3_nt: TGTGCCAGCAGCTTAATGGCGGAGTCAGATACGCAGTATTTT

clone_size: NA
d_call: NA
j_call: TRBJ1-4
v_call: TRBV21-1
cdr3_aa: CASSNIPGRGNEKLFF
cdr3_nt: TGTGCCAGCAGCAATATCCCGGGGAGGGGGAATGAAAAACTGTTTTTT

clone_size: once
d_call: NA
j_call: TRBJ2-5
v_call: TRBV7-9
cdr3_aa: CASSLFLDGETQYF
cdr3_nt: TGTGCCAGCAGCTTATTTCTAGATGGAGAGACCCAGTACTTC

clone_size: once
d_call: NA
j_call: TRBJ1-2
v_call: TRBV4-1
cdr3_aa: CASSQVRDHGYTF
cdr3_nt: TGCGCCAGCAGCCAAGTAAGAGATCATGGCTACACCTTC